The 26 T cell receptor beta chains in this list originate from one sample, sequenced in a study of post-analysis software for immune sequencing data. Antigens for these TCRs are unknown. Unique molecular identifiers featured in each of the TCR beta cDNA libraries. TCRdb reanalysed the PCR reads using MiXCR and keeps one entry per CDR3 protein. Found here are some 690,000 distinct CDR3 sequences, roughly three fifths of them singletons; the top ten hold about 11%. Findings and limits, study-wide: Comparison of patients with controls showed five TRBV segments more frequent in patients, TRBV5-6, TRBV5-1 and TRBV20-1 among them.

Sequencing used blood. The receptors were gathered from a girl aged 2 to 10 with multiple sclerosis.

The V gene is TRBV2, the J gene TRBJ2-5; perhaps TRBD1 as D (6 bases). Between the trimmed V and J ends, which lost 6 bases and 3 bases, there was a span of 14 bases. CDR1 and CDR2 from the germline V gene are SNHLY and FYNNEI. The CDR3 extends over 14 amino acids. DNA for the CDR3: TGTGCCAGCAGGGCCGGGACATATGAAGAGACCCAGTACTTC. This codes for CASRAGTYEETQYF.

The chain uses TRBV10-3 and TRBJ1-2; no clear D gene. Germline CDR1 reads ENHRY; CDR2 reads SYGVKD. The CDR3 totals 13 residues. V dropped 6 bases and J dropped 3 bases, with 11 bases sitting between them. The DNA of the CDR3 is TGTGCCATCAGCCATATGGAAGACTATGGCTACACCTTC. It codes for CAISHMEDYGYTF.

This clonotype has only a few counts. This chain links TRBV12-3 or TRBV12-4 with TRBJ2-7; tentatively, D is TRBD2 (6 bases). Judging by the DNA end, TRBJ2-4 fits better; the J call may be wrong. The CDR3 contains 15 residues. The CDR3 loop is CASSLGGELANIQYF. CDR3 bases: TGTGCCAGCAGTTTAGGGGGGGAGTTGGCGAACATTCAGTACTTC.

The rearrangement joins TRBV7-9 to TRBJ2-1, with 8 bases fitting TRBD2. Trimming took 5 bases from V and 7 from J; bases not matched to a gene: 7. The CDR3 runs 14 residues. Germline assignment: CDR1 SEHNR and CDR2 FQNEAQ (reference sequence). CDR3 bases: TGTGCCAGCAGCCCGGGAGGGTCTATGAATGAGCAGTTCTTC. Its translation is CASSPGGSMNEQFF.

V gene TRBV29-1 combines with J gene TRBJ2-3; 8 bases match TRBD2. In germline, CDR1 is SQVTM, CDR2 ANQGSEA. The J segment lost 0 bases and the V segment lost 7 bases, leaving 12 bases of the junction unmatched. CDR3 length equals 16 residues. The CDR3 region is CSARPTSDSSTDTQYF. CDR3 in DNA: TGCAGCGCCCGCCCGACTAGCGATTCCAGCACAGATACGCAGTATTTT.

The rearrangement uses TRBV3-1 and TRBJ2-3; TRBD2 matches 11 bases. CDR1 and CDR2 from the germline V gene are LGHDT and YNNKEL (reference sequence). The ends lost 5 bases at V and 3 bases at J; junction bases unmatched: 16. This CDR3 contains 19 residues. The CDR3 region is CASSARPFTTSGITDTQYF. CDR3 nucleotide sequence: TGTGCCAGCAGCGCACGGCCCTTTACGACTAGCGGGATTACAGATACGCAGTATTTT.

The chain is built from TRBV11-2 and TRBJ2-7; D could derive from TRBD1 or TRBD2 (6 bases each). Germline lookup yields CDR1 SGHAT and CDR2 FQNNGV. Trimming shortened V by 7 bases and J by 3 bases, and 19 bases separated the two germline ends. CDR3 size: 15 residues. The CDR3 nucleotides read TGTGCCAGCACTTTAGGGCGGGGACACAACTACGAGCAGTACTTC. It codes for CASTLGRGHNYEQYF.

This rearrangement joins TRBV4-3 to TRBJ2-3; TRBD1 agrees at 7 bases. With 3 bases clipped from V and 3 bases from J, the junction kept 12 bases outside the gene matches. This CDR3 has 17 amino acids. Germline V gene sequence: CDR1 LGHNA, CDR2 YSLEER. The CDR3 loop reads CASSQRGLGASTDTQYF. The DNA for the CDR3 is TGCGCCAGCAGCCAGAGGGGGCTGGGGGCGTCGACAGATACGCAGTATTTT.

The chain is built from TRBV20-1 and TRBJ2-7, with TRBD1 identical over 9 bases. CDR3 length equals 13 residues. Germline V CDR1 and CDR2: DFQATT, SNEGSKA (reference sequence). Losses at the gene ends were 6 bases for V and 5 bases for J; bases not matched to a gene: 8. The CDR3 DNA reads as TGCAGTGCCAGGGGGGACAGGGTCCACGAGCAGTACTTC. Translation gives CSARGDRVHEQYF.

The V and J genes are TRBV10-2 and TRBJ1-2; D possibly corresponds to TRBD1 (6 bases). V dropped 6 bases and J dropped 8 bases, with 16 bases sitting between them. This CDR3 has 13 amino acids. CDR1 and CDR2 from the germline V gene are WSHSY and SAAADI. In DNA, the CDR3 is TGCGCCAGCAGCGAAGCAGGGGCCTCGGGCTACACCTTC. Translation gives CASSEAGASGYTF.

The chain combines TRBV29-1 with TRBJ2-7, with no clear D. There are 12 residues in the CDR3. Germline lookup yields CDR1 SQVTM and CDR2 ANQGSEA. The V end lost 4 bases, the J end lost 0 bases, and 7 bases lay between the germline ends. The CDR3 region has the DNA TGCAGCGTTGGAGTCGGCTCCTACGAGCAGTACTTC. It is translated as CSVGVGSYEQYF.

J is TRBJ2-7 and V is TRBV20-1; the match to TRBD1 covers 9 bases. Trimming at V came to 5 bases and at J to 5 bases, leaving 7 bases not matched to a gene. Germline lookup yields CDR1 DFQATT and CDR2 SNEGSKA (reference sequence). The length of the CDR3 is 13 residues. The CDR3: CSAPGQGPHEQYF. The CDR3 DNA is TGCAGTGCTCCGGGACAGGGCCCCCACGAGCAGTACTTC.

This clonotype has just a few counts. The chain joins TRBV20-1 to TRBJ2-1; the match to TRBD2 covers 8 bases. The CDR3 has 17 residues. V lost 0 bases and J lost 3; bases outside the gene matches: 10. CDR1 and CDR2 from the germline V gene are DFQATT and SNEGSKA (reference sequence). The CDR3 DNA sequence: TGCAGTGCTAGAGATGGGGCAATAGCGGGAATCTACAATGAGCAGTTCTTC. Translation gives CSARDGAIAGIYNEQFF.

J is TRBJ2-5 and V is TRBV3-1, with a possible D match to TRBD1 (6 bases). The CDR3 extends over 12 amino acids. V was cut by 2 bases and J by 11 bases, with 12 bases left in between. The germline V gene encodes CDR1 LGHDT and CDR2 YNNKEL (reference sequence). The CDR3, as DNA: TGTGCCAGCAGCCAATCGAAGGGGGAGCAGTACTTC. This encodes CASSQSKGEQYF.

The chain carries TRBV10-2 and TRBJ2-1; D not resolved. The CDR3 runs 12 residues. CDR1 and CDR2 from the germline V gene are WSHSY and SAAADI. Trimming stripped 9 bases from V and 4 bases from J, with 10 bases between. The CDR3 region has the DNA TGCGCCAGTTCGGCGGTGTACAATGAGCAGTTCTTC. Its translation is CASSAVYNEQFF.

V and J are TRBV5-1 and TRBJ1-2; D gene ambiguous. V was trimmed by 0 bases and J by 4 bases, leaving 13 bases between them. This CDR3 comprises 15 residues. Germline V gene data show CDR1 as SGHRS and CDR2 as YFSETQ. CDR3 protein: CASSLAPSLGYGYTF. The CDR3, as DNA: TGCGCCAGCAGCTTGGCGCCTTCACTGGGCTATGGCTACACCTTC. The full variable domain, in which reference TRBV5-1 and TRBJ1-2 provide the parts outside the CDR3, is KAGVTQTPRYLIKTRGQQVTLSCSPISGHRSVSWYQQTPGQGLQFLFEYFSETQRNKGNFPGRFSGRQFSNSRSEMNVSTLELGDSALYLCASSLAPSLGYGYTFGSGTRLTVV.

The CDR3 region is CASSLFVGQGANVLTF. CDR3 DNA sequence: TGTGCCAGCAGCTTGTTCGTCGGGCAGGGGGCCAACGTCCTGACTTTC. The genes are TRBV7-9 and TRBJ2-6; D is unresolved. Per germline, CDR1 SEHNR and CDR2 FQNEAQ (reference sequence). V gave up 3 bases and J gave up 4 bases, with 13 bases separating them. The CDR3 is made up of 16 amino acids.

The chain couples TRBV29-1 to TRBJ2-7; D tentatively fits TRBD1 or TRBD2 (5 bases each). Germline V gene sequence: CDR1 SQVTM, CDR2 ANQGSEA. The CDR3 is made up of 14 amino acids. Trimming cost V 4 bases and J 7 bases, with 20 bases left between them. CDR3 region: CSVVAGTQYREQYF. The CDR3 DNA reads TGCAGCGTTGTGGCTGGGACGCAATACCGGGAGCAGTACTTC.

The genes are TRBV7-9 and TRBJ1-2, with 9 bases identical to TRBD1. After removal of 3 bases from V and 5 bases from J, the junction contained 7 bases not matched to a gene. From germline, CDR1 is SEHNR and CDR2 FQNEAQ (reference sequence). The CDR3 sequence is 15 residues long. The DNA for the CDR3 is TGTGCCAGCAGCTTCTACAGGGGGCAGACTTATGGCTACACCTTC. Translation: CASSFYRGQTYGYTF.

A remark on this clonotype: Relative to the germline gene, one junction end is altered; a read error may explain this. V usage is TRBV4-2 and J usage is TRBJ2-1; 8 bases match TRBD1. In germline, CDR1 is LGHNA, CDR2 YNFKEQ. The CDR3 extends over 16 amino acids. The CDR3: CASSQGGAGGYDEQFF. For the CDR3, the DNA is TGTGCCAGCAGCCAAGGGGGGGCAGGGGGCTACGATGAGCAGTTCTTC.

The rearrangement uses TRBV7-9 and TRBJ2-1, with TRBD2 matching over 12 bases. The J call could be wrong; TRBJ2-7 is a better fit for the DNA end. The CDR3 length is 14 residues. From germline, CDR1 is SEHNR and CDR2 FQNEAQ (reference sequence). The CDR3 spells CASSSTSGSSQQYF. The CDR3 DNA sequence: TGTGCCAGCAGCTCGACTAGCGGGAGTTCTCAGCAGTACTTC.

This chain connects TRBV7-9 to TRBJ2-1, with 10 bases that match TRBD2. Germline V gives CDR1 SEHNR, CDR2 FQNEAQ (reference sequence). The V gene end was trimmed by 1 base and the J gene end by 2 bases; junction bases not matched to a gene: 5. The CDR3 has 17 residues. CDR3 region: CASSLEAGGLTYNEQFF. Here the CDR3 DNA reads TGTGCCAGCAGCTTAGAAGCGGGGGGGCTCACCTACAATGAGCAGTTCTTC. The variable domain in full, completed from reference TRBV7-9 and TRBJ2-1, reads DTGVSQNPRHKITKRGQNVTFRCDPISEHNRLYWYRQTLGQGPEFLTYFQNEAQLEKSRLLSDRFSAERPKGSFSTLEIQRTEQGDSAMYLCASSLEAGGLTYNEQFFGPGTRLTVL.

Details on this clonotype: An end of the junction differs from the germline gene, which may be a read error. The chain employs TRBV27 and TRBJ1-2; D is unclear. Germline CDR1 and CDR2: MNHEY and SMNVEV (reference sequence). The CDR3 runs to 13 residues. The CDR3 sequence: CASSLLANYGYTF. The CDR3 nucleotides read TGTGCCAGCAGTTTATTAGCTAACTACGGCTACACCTTC.

Worth noting for this clonotype: A junction end diverges from the germline sequence, so it may reflect a read error. This chain uses TRBV7-9 with TRBJ1-2; D unresolved. Looked up from germline, CDR1 is SEHNR and CDR2 is FQNEAQ (reference sequence). The CDR3 runs to 14 residues. The CDR3 is CASSLSRFNYGYTF. The DNA of the CDR3 is TGCGCCAGCAGCTTAAGTCGGTTTAACTATGGCTACACCTTC.

This chain links TRBV25-1 with TRBJ2-7; D gene ambiguous. V shed 5 bases and J shed 1 base, with 21 bases lying between them. The germline CDR1 and CDR2 sequences are MGHDK and SYGVNS. This CDR3 has 17 residues. The CDR3 protein is CASSSRPGPPRSYEQYF. For the CDR3, the DNA is TGTGCCAGCAGTTCACGCCCGGGCCCCCCTAGGTCCTACGAGCAGTACTTC.

On this clonotype itself: The junction departs from the called germline gene at one end, perhaps through a read error. Here the CDR3 DNA reads TGTGCCACCGGGACGGGGAACACCGAAGCTTTCTTT. Translated: CATGTGNTEAFF. The rearrangement uses TRBV6-5 and TRBJ1-1; the D gene is possibly TRBD1 (5 bases). The germline V gene has CDR1 MNHEY and CDR2 SVGAGI. The CDR3 length is 12 residues.